These 32 T cell receptor beta chains were all obtained from the same sample, sequenced in a study of blood T cell repertoires in COVID-19 (dated by TCRdb to about 2020). Libraries came from the immunoSEQ multiplex PCR assay. This is the immuneACCESS table as TCRdb keeps it, with only in-frame sequences that have V and J called. A part of the clones is gone; compared with another copy, unresolved V genes explain less than half, and the rest is unexplained. Across this sample there are 200,000 to 300,000 clones, with 80% to 95% seen only once. The ten largest clones take up roughly 2.7% of the sample. The sequencing input was peripheral blood. The receptors stem from a person aged 18 to 35 with COVID-19, enrolled during active disease.

The chain has TRBV4-1 and TRBJ2-3; 7 bases align to TRBD1. CDR3 length: 11 amino acids. The germline gives CDR1 MGHRA, CDR2 YSYEKL. Unmatched junction bases numbered 0, after V lost 6 bases and J lost 6 bases. CDR3 in amino acids: CASRQGDTQYF. As DNA, the CDR3 is TGCGCCAGCAGACAGGGGGATACGCAGTATTTT.

J is TRBJ2-1 and V is TRBV28; D remains ambiguous. V lost 6 bases and J 8 bases, leaving 17 bases between the germline ends. The CDR3 has 14 residues. In germline, CDR1 is MDHEN, CDR2 SYDVKM. DNA of the CDR3: TGTGCCAGCAGGGGCTTCACCACCGGCTATGAGCAGTTCTTC. It specifies CASRGFTTGYEQFF.

V gene TRBV12-5 combines with J gene TRBJ2-7; 7 bases match TRBD2. In germline, CDR1 is LGHNT, CDR2 FRNRAP. The CDR3 spans 15 residues. V was clipped by 6 bases and J by 1 base; unmatched bases: 9. The CDR3 sequence is CASGPPGGSSYEQYF. The DNA of the CDR3 is TGTGCTAGTGGCCCCCCTGGCGGGAGTTCCTACGAGCAGTACTTC.

Points on this clone: This sample also contains other DNA sequences that code for the same CDR3. CDR3 nucleotides: TGTGCCAGCAGTGGACAGGGGAATCAGCCCCAGCATTTT. Its protein product is CASSGQGNQPQHF. V usage is TRBV2 and J usage is TRBJ1-5; TRBD1 matches at 8 bases. Germline V gene sequence: CDR1 SNHLY, CDR2 FYNNEI. V lost 4 bases, J lost 4 bases, and 0 bases stayed unmatched. This CDR3 is 13 amino acids long.

The rearrangement links TRBV6-1 to TRBJ1-4; D may be TRBD1 (5 bases). The CDR3 contains 14 residues. From germline, CDR1 is MNHNS and CDR2 SASEGT. Trimming left V 1 base short and J 6 bases short, with 9 bases between. The CDR3 nucleotides are TGTGCCAGCAGTGAAGGGACAATATATGAAAAACTGTTTTTT. This codes for CASSEGTIYEKLFF.

The rearrangement links TRBV6-5 to TRBJ2-3, with D possibly being TRBD2 (5 bases). V dropped 6 bases and J dropped 2 bases, with 15 bases sitting between them. In germline, CDR1 is MNHEY, CDR2 SVGAGI. CDR3 size: 15 residues. The CDR3 loop is CASSPKERYTDTQYF. The DNA for the CDR3 is TGTGCCAGCAGCCCCAAAGAGCGGTACACAGATACGCAGTATTTT.

The chain is built from TRBV10-2 and TRBJ2-5; 8 nucleotides line up with TRBD1. Germline V gives CDR1 WSHSY, CDR2 SAAADI. This CDR3 region has 15 residues. J gave up 2 bases and V 3 bases, and 5 bases lay outside the gene matches. CDR3 bases: TGCGCCAGCAGTGATCCCCGACAGGGGCAAGAGACCCAGTACTTC. This codes for CASSDPRQGQETQYF.

This clone was recorded once. V usage is TRBV6-2 or TRBV6-3 and J usage is TRBJ2-2, with TRBD1 identical over 11 bases. In germline, CDR1 is MNHEY, CDR2 SVGEGT. After removal of 5 bases from V and 3 bases from J, the junction contained 8 bases not matched to a gene. This CDR3 comprises 17 residues. In nucleotides, the CDR3 is TGTGCCAGCAGTGACTACTGGACAGGGGGCCACACCGGGGAGCTGTTTTTT. This gives the protein CASSDYWTGGHTGELFF.

This rearrangement joins TRBV27 to TRBJ2-1, with 8 positions matching TRBD2. Germline loops: CDR1 MNHEY, CDR2 SMNVEV (reference sequence). After removal of 6 bases from V and 5 bases from J, the junction contained 12 bases not matched to a gene. This CDR3 has 16 residues. CDR3 nucleotide sequence: TGTGCCAGCAGCCACCTGGGGGTAGCGGGACACAATGAGCAGTTCTTC. Encoded protein: CASSHLGVAGHNEQFF.

V and J are TRBV28 and TRBJ2-7; D is uncertain. CDR3 length equals 14 residues. Germline lookup yields CDR1 MDHEN and CDR2 SYDVKM. V was trimmed by 1 base and J by 1 base, leaving 8 bases between them. The DNA for the CDR3 is TGTGCCAGCAGTTTATATGCCGGGTCCTACGAGCAGTACTTC. Translation: CASSLYAGSYEQYF. The full variable domain, rest sourced from reference TRBV28 and TRBJ2-7, is DVKVTQSSRYLVKRTGEKVFLECVQDMDHENMFWYRQDPGLGLRLIYFSYDVKMKEKGDIPEGYSVSREKKERFSLILESASTNQTSMYLCASSLYAGSYEQYFGPGTRLTVT.

The rearrangement uses TRBV10-3 and TRBJ1-2; D is possibly TRBD1 (6 bases). This CDR3 spans 15 amino acids. Trimming left V 2 bases short and J 0 bases short, with 10 bases between. Germline values: CDR1 ENHRY, CDR2 SYGVKD. The DNA for the CDR3 is TGTGCCATCAGTGAGACGGGACAAGCTAACTATGGCTACACCTTC. It specifies CAISETGQANYGYTF.

The V gene is TRBV30, the J gene TRBJ1-3; no clear D gene. CDR3 length equals 13 residues. V lost 2 bases and J lost 3, with 8 bases in between. The germline CDR1 and CDR2 sequences are GTSNPN and SVGIG (reference sequence). CDR3 in DNA: TGTGCCTGGAGTCCGAGTTTTGGAAACACCATATATTTT. Its protein product is CAWSPSFGNTIYF.

This clone has just one count. The same CDR3 arises from other DNA sequences in this sample as well. This chain connects TRBV27 to TRBJ1-2; the match to TRBD1 covers 9 bases. Germline CDR1 reads MNHEY; CDR2 reads SMNVEV (reference sequence). V shed 4 bases and J 4 bases; nucleotides not matched to a gene: 4. CDR3 length: 14 residues. CDR3: CASSSGTGSYGYTF. The CDR3, as DNA: TGTGCCAGCAGTTCGGGGACAGGGAGCTATGGCTACACCTTC.

The chain uses TRBV7-2 and TRBJ2-1, with D possibly matching TRBD1 (5 bases). The CDR3 contains 13 residues. Germline CDR1 SGHTA, CDR2 FQGNSA. Trimming cost V 1 base and J 9 bases, with 10 bases left between them. The CDR3 coding sequence is TGTGCCAGCAGCTTAGAAGGGGTCCCTGAGCAGTTCTTC. Its translation: CASSLEGVPEQFF. Drawing the rest from reference TRBV7-2 and TRBJ2-1, the complete variable domain is GAGVSQSPSNKVTEKGKDVELRCDPISGHTALYWYRQSLGQGLEFLIYFQGNSAPDKSGLPSDRFSAERTGGSVSTLTIQRTQQEDSAVYLCASSLEGVPEQFFGPGTRLTVL.

This chain uses TRBV6-1 with TRBJ2-3; TRBD2 is a possible D gene (6 bases). The V end was cut by 3 bases, the J end by 5 bases, with 12 bases between. The CDR3 covers 14 residues. Germline V gene lookup returns CDR1 MNHNS and CDR2 SASEGT. CDR3 in amino acids: CASSDGGEGDTQYF. The CDR3 DNA reads as TGTGCCAGCAGTGACGGAGGGGAAGGAGATACGCAGTATTTT.

CDR3 bases: TGTGCCAGCAGTTTATCTCGCGACAGGGGTTATGGCTACACCTTC. It codes for CASSLSRDRGYGYTF. V gene TRBV27 combines with J gene TRBJ1-2, with 8 bases identical to TRBD1. The trim removed 0 bases at V and 5 bases at J, leaving 5 bases unmatched. Germline values: CDR1 MNHEY, CDR2 SMNVEV (reference sequence). The CDR3 is 15 amino acids.

The chain carries TRBV10-1 and TRBJ1-4; 8 bases are a match to TRBD1. Looked up from germline, CDR1 is WNHNN and CDR2 is SYGVQD (reference sequence). There are 15 residues in the CDR3. The junction had 5 bases not matched to a gene; V was cut back by 6 bases and J by 2 bases. In DNA, the CDR3 is TGCGCCAGCAGAGACAGGGGCGGGACTAATGAAAAACTGTTTTTT. Translated, it gives CASRDRGGTNEKLFF.

This clone was found once. The rearrangement links TRBV4-1 to TRBJ2-5, with D perhaps TRBD1 (6 bases). The CDR3 length is 15 residues. Germline lookup yields CDR1 MGHRA and CDR2 YSYEKL. V shed 8 bases and J shed 1 base, with 17 bases lying between them. Here the CDR3 reads CASALRRTAQETQYF. The CDR3 nucleotides are TGCGCCAGCGCTCTACGACGGACAGCCCAAGAGACCCAGTACTTC.

A single count supports this clone. The rearrangement links TRBV9 to TRBJ2-7; 12 bases are shared with TRBD2. Unmatched junction bases numbered 11, after V lost 4 bases and J lost 6 bases. The V gene's germline CDR1 is SGDLS and CDR2 YYNGEE. CDR3 length: 16 residues. CDR3 region: CASSSGSSGRAAEQYF. CDR3 bases: TGTGCCAGCAGCTCCGGCTCTAGCGGGAGGGCCGCCGAGCAGTACTTC.

This sequence joins TRBV6-5 and TRBJ1-5; 7 nucleotides match TRBD1. The V gene's germline CDR1 is MNHEY and CDR2 SVGAGI. V shed 6 bases, J shed 2 bases, and the junction held 7 bases outside the gene matches. This CDR3 is built from 15 residues. The CDR3 reads CASSVTGVGNQPQHF. The CDR3 nucleotides read TGTGCCAGCAGCGTTACAGGGGTGGGCAATCAGCCCCAGCATTTT.

The rearrangement joins TRBV7-2 to TRBJ2-7, with TRBD2 matching over 13 bases. The CDR3 is made up of 14 amino acids. Trimming removed 4 bases from V and 6 bases from J; junction bases left unmatched: 3. The germline gives CDR1 SGHTA, CDR2 FQGNSA. The CDR3 DNA follows: TGTGCCAGCAGCTCAGGACTAGCGGGAGTCGAGCAGTACTTC. Translated: CASSSGLAGVEQYF.

The chain is built from TRBV7-2 and TRBJ2-1; possible D gene TRBD2, 5 bases. There are 13 residues in the CDR3. The germline V gene has CDR1 SGHTA and CDR2 FQGNSA. Trimming shortened V by 1 base and J by 6 bases, and 7 bases separated the two germline ends. CDR3 in amino acids: CASSLDTSNEQFF. CDR3 coding DNA: TGTGCCAGCAGCTTAGATACTAGCAATGAGCAGTTCTTC.

In its sample, this clone was seen once. CDR3 DNA sequence: TGTGCCAGCAGCCGTTCAGGGGTAGGTCAGCCCCAGCATTTT. It specifies CASSRSGVGQPQHF. The V and J genes are TRBV28 and TRBJ1-5; a weak D match, TRBD1 (6 bases). CDR1 MDHEN and CDR2 SYDVKM come from the germline V gene. The V gene lost 6 bases and the J gene lost 6 bases, with 15 bases spanning the gap. This CDR3 is 14 amino acids long.

V usage is TRBV24-1 and J usage is TRBJ2-7; 8 positions match TRBD1. The CDR3 spans 15 residues. Germline V gives CDR1 KGHDR, CDR2 SFDVKD. Trimming at V came to 5 bases and at J to 2 bases, leaving 7 bases not matched to a gene. In DNA, the CDR3 is TGTGCCACCAGTGTTAGACAGGGGACTGCCTACGAGCAGTACTTC. It codes for CATSVRQGTAYEQYF.

The chain has TRBV10-3 and TRBJ2-7; D perhaps matches TRBD1 (6 bases). V lost 3 bases to trimming and J lost 1 base, with 13 bases between them. CDR1 is ENHRY and CDR2 is SYGVKD in the germline V gene. The CDR3 contains 15 residues. In nucleotides, the CDR3 is TGTGCCATCAGTGATCTCGACAGGCGTTCCTACGAGCAGTACTTC. Protein product: CAISDLDRRSYEQYF.

The rearrangement uses TRBV12-3 or TRBV12-4 and TRBJ1-1; D is unclear. The CDR3 totals 12 residues. V shed 5 bases and J shed 11 bases, with 15 bases lying between them. CDR3 sequence reads: CASSLRGRVAFF. The CDR3 DNA reads TGTGCCAGCAGTCTCCGTGGGAGGGTGGCTTTCTTT.

The V and J genes are TRBV6-1 and TRBJ2-2, with TRBD1 matching 9 bases. Unmatched junction bases numbered 1, after V lost 2 bases and J lost 3 bases. There are 15 residues in the CDR3. CDR1 is MNHNS and CDR2 is SASEGT in the germline V gene. DNA of the CDR3: TGTGCCAGCAGTGAATGGACAGGGGACACCGGGGAGCTGTTTTTT. Its protein product is CASSEWTGDTGELFF.

The V and J genes are TRBV2 and TRBJ2-1, with 7 bases identical to TRBD2. J gave up 11 bases and V 2 bases, and 0 bases lay outside the gene matches. This CDR3 spans 11 amino acids. The germline V gene encodes CDR1 SNHLY and CDR2 FYNNEI. CDR3 sequence (DNA): TGTGCCAGCAGTGAAAGCGGGAAGCAGTTCTTC. Its translation: CASSESGKQFF.

The V gene is TRBV7-8, the J gene TRBJ1-1; 9 nucleotides align to TRBD1. The CDR3 runs 14 residues. Germline lookup yields CDR1 SGHVS and CDR2 FQNEAQ. The junction had 6 bases not matched to a gene; V was cut back by 5 bases and J by 5 bases. For the CDR3, the DNA is TGTGCCAGCAGCACCCGGGACAGGGCGACTGAAGCTTTCTTT. Its protein product is CASSTRDRATEAFF.

This clone was counted a few times. CDR3 sequence (DNA): TGTGCCAGCAGTCCGGAAGTGCTAGGTGAGCAGTTCTTC. Translating it yields CASSPEVLGEQFF. This sequence joins TRBV11-2 and TRBJ2-1; D call uncertain. The CDR3 covers 13 residues. V dropped 6 bases and J dropped 9 bases, with 15 bases sitting between them. Germline loops: CDR1 SGHAT, CDR2 FQNNGV.

The chain couples TRBV6-1 to TRBJ2-3, with 9 bases matching TRBD1. V lost 4 bases to trimming and J lost 2 bases; unmatched junction nucleotides: 7. The CDR3 covers 16 residues. The germline gives CDR1 MNHNS, CDR2 SASEGT. The CDR3 here is CASSVFTGGDTDTQYF. In nucleotides, the CDR3 is TGTGCCAGCAGTGTTTTTACAGGGGGCGACACAGATACGCAGTATTTT.

A word on this clone: This sample includes further DNA sequences coding for the same CDR3. The chain is built from TRBV11-2 and TRBJ2-7, with 9 bases matching TRBD2. Trimming took 1 base from V and 4 from J; bases not matched to a gene: 2. This CDR3 has 14 amino acids. In germline, CDR1 is SGHAT, CDR2 FQNNGV. The CDR3 bases are TGTGCCAGCAGCTTAGGGGCGGGAGGGTACGAGCAGTACTTC. Translation: CASSLGAGGYEQYF.